The clone carrying this TCR beta chain has ten or more counts. Its antigen is undetermined. An end of the junction differs from the germline gene, which may be a read error. The CDR3 sequence is 13 residues long. CDR1 GTSNPN and CDR2 SVGIG come from the germline V gene (reference sequence). The data were taken from a study of T cells after yellow fever vaccination. One entry per CDR3 protein, called by TCRdb with MiXCR from the 5' RACE reads. The sample shows some 290,000 distinct CDR3 sequences, 9.5% to 12% of them seen only once. Overall study findings and caveats: Reappearing after the booster were most of the clones from primary vaccination (roughly 95% CD4, about 88% CD8). Abundant bulk-derived clonotypes could contaminate FACS-sorted repertoires. The study found a weaker secondary response that peaked faster, day 5 versus 15. Just a small share of clonotypes turned up in the CD4 compartment as well as the CD8 compartment.

The receptor comes from a man aged 18-30 years who received the YFV17D yellow fever vaccine. The sequencing here drew on CD4+ T cells sorted from PBMCs, taken 45 days after the yellow fever booster vaccination. This chain joins TRBV30 and TRBJ1-1; D perhaps matches TRBD1 (5 bases). CDR3 protein: CALGRGFGTEAFF. In DNA, the CDR3 is TGCGCTCTGGGGCGTGGTTTTGGGACTGAAGCTTTCTTT.